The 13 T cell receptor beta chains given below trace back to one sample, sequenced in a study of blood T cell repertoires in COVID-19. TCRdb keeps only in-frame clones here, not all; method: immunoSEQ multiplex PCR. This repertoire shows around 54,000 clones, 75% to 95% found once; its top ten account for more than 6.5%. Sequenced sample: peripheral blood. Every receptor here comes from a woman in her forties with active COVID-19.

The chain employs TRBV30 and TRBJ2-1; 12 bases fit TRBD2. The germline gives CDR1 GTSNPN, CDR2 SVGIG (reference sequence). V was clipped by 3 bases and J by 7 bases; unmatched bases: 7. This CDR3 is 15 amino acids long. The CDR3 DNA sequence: TGTGCCTGGAGCCCTACTAGCGGGGGGTGGAATGAGCAGTTCTTC. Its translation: CAWSPTSGGWNEQFF.

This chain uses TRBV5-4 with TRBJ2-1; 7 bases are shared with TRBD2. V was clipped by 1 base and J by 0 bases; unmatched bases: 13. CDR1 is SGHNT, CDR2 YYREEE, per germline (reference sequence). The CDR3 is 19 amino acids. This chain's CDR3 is CASSLSGPASGFSYNEQFF. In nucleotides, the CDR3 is TGTGCCAGCAGCTTGAGTGGTCCGGCTAGCGGTTTCTCCTACAATGAGCAGTTCTTC.

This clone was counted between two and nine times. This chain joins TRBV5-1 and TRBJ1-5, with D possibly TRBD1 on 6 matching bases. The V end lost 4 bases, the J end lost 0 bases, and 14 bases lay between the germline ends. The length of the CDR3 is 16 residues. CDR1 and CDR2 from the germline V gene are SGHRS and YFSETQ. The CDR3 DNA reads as TGCGCCAGCAGCCCGTGGGGGCGAGATAGCAATCAGCCCCAGCATTTT. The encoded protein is CASSPWGRDSNQPQHF. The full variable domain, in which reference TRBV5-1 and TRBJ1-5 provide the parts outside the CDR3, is KAGVTQTPRYLIKTRGQQVTLSCSPISGHRSVSWYQQTPGQGLQFLFEYFSETQRNKGNFPGRFSGRQFSNSRSEMNVSTLELGDSALYLCASSPWGRDSNQPQHFGDGTRLSIL.

CDR3 amino acids: CASSLALAANSGANVLTF. The CDR3 DNA reads TGCGCCAGCAGCTTGGCGCTAGCGGCGAACTCTGGGGCCAACGTCCTGACTTTC. The V and J genes are TRBV5-1 and TRBJ2-6, with 7 positions matching TRBD2. This CDR3 contains 18 residues. V was pared by 0 bases and J by 0 bases, with 6 bases of the junction left unmatched. CDR1 SGHRS and CDR2 YFSETQ come from the germline V gene.

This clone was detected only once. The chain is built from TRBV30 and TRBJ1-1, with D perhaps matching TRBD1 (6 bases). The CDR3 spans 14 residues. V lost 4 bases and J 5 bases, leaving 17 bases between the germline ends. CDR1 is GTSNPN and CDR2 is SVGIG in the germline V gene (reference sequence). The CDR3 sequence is CAWTSGVAWTEAFF. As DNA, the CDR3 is TGTGCCTGGACATCAGGGGTGGCATGGACTGAAGCTTTCTTT.

DNA for the CDR3: TGTGCCAGCAGGGGGGGACTCGGGCGCGGCTACACCTTC. Protein: CASRGGLGRGYTF. The chain recombines TRBV6-5 with TRBJ1-2, with D maybe TRBD1 (5 bases). Germline values: CDR1 MNHEY, CDR2 SVGAGI. Trimming removed 6 bases from V and 8 bases from J, with 16 bases in between. This CDR3 is built from 13 residues.

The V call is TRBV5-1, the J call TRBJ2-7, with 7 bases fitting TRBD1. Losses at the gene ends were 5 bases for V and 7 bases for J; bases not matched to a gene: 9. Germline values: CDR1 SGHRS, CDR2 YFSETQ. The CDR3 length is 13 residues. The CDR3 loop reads CASSPDRVAEQYF. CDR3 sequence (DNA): TGCGCCAGCAGTCCCGACAGGGTCGCGGAGCAGTACTTC.

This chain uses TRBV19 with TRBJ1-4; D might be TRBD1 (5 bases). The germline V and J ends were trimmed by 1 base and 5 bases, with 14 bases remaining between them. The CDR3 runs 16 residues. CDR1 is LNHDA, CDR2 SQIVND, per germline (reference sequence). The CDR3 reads CASSIGFRTSNEKLFF. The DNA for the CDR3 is TGTGCCAGTAGTATAGGATTTAGGACAAGCAATGAAAAACTGTTTTTT.

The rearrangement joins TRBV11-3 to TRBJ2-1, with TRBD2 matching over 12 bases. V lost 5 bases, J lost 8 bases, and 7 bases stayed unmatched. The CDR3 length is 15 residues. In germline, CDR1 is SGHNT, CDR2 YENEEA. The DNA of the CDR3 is TGTGCCAGCAGCCCCCAGGGACTAGCGGGCGATGAGCAGTTCTTC. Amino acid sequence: CASSPQGLAGDEQFF.

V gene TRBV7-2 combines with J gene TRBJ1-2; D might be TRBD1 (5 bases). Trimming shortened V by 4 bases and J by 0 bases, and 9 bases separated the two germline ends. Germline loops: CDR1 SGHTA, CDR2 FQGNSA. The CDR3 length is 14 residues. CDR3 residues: CASSSKTANYGYTF. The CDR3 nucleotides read TGTGCCAGCAGCTCAAAGACAGCTAACTATGGCTACACCTTC.

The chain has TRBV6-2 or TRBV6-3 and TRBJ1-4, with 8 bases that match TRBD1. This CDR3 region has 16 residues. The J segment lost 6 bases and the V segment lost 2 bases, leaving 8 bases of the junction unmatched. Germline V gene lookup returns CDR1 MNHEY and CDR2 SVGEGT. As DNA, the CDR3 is TGTGCCAGCAGTTACGGGTTAAGGGACAGGCATGAAAAACTGTTTTTT. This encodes CASSYGLRDRHEKLFF.

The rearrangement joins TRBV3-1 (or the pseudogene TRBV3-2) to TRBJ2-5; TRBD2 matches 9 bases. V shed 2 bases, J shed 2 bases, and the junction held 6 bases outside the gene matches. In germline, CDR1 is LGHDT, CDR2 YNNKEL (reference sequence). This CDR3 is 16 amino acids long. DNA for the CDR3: TGTGCCAGCAGCCAAAGGCGGGGGGGACTTCAAGAGACCCAGTACTTC. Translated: CASSQRRGGLQETQYF.

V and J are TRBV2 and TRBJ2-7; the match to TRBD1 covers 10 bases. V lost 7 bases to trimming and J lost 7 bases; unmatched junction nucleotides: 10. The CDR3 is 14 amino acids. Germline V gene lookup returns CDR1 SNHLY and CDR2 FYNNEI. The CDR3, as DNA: TGTGCCAGCACTTTAGACAGGGGGCTGGAAGAGCAGTACTTC. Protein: CASTLDRGLEEQYF.